The rows below give T cell receptor beta chains drawn from one sample of a study of vaccination and CD4 T cells after COVID-19. No antigen is known for these receptors. Each CDR3 protein gets one entry after TCRdb re-called the PCR reads with MiXCR. The data show about 20,000 distinct CDR3 sequences, about 51% seen once. Sequences were obtained from CD4+ T cells from blood, cultured in vitro. The source is a human donor who had recovered from COVID-19. CDR3s include the opening cysteine and the closing phenylalanine or tryptophan. A D gene is named only where the DNA matches it firmly. Size tells how often a clone was seen (once, few, many) or the class of an expanded clone, and some rows leave it out.

TGTGCCAGCAGCTTAGACACAGGGAGTCAGCCCCAGCATTTT | CASSLDTGSQPQHF | TRBJ1-5 | TRBV11-2 | . | few
TGTGCCATCCACCACGAACGGGACAGGAACACCTACGAGCAGTACTTC | CAIHHERDRNTYEQYF | TRBJ2-7 | TRBV10-3 | TRBD1 | .
TGTGCCTGGAGTTTCACAGGAGGGCTGGGGTGTACGCAGTATTTT | CAWSFTGGLGCTQYF | TRBJ2-3 | TRBV30 | . | .
TGCAGTGCTGAGCCCGGGACAGATAATTCACCCCTCCACTTT | CSAEPGTDNSPLHF | TRBJ1-6 | TRBV20-1 | TRBD1 | few
TGTGCCTGGAGCCCAAGAGGGGGGTGGGGCTACGAGCAGTACTTC | CAWSPRGGWGYEQYF | TRBJ2-7 | TRBV30 | . | once
TGTGCCAGTCTGAAGAAAGGGGGTACTGAAGCTTTCTTT | CASLKKGGTEAFF | TRBJ1-1 | TRBV19 | . | .
TGTGCCATCACTGGGGGGGACACTGAAGCTTTCTTT | CAITGGDTEAFF | TRBJ1-1 | TRBV10-3 | . | .
TGTGCCAGCACTCTTATCCCCGGGACAGGAAGCTATGAGCAGTACTTC | CASTLIPGTGSYEQYF | TRBJ2-7 | TRBV6-2/TRBV6-3 | TRBD1 | .
TGTGCCAGCACCCGGGACAGGGGATGGGAAAAACTGTTTTTT | CASTRDRGWEKLFF | TRBJ1-4 | TRBV2 | TRBD1 | few
TGCAGCGCCCGGTCGTCCTGGGACTATGGCTACACCTTC | CSARSSWDYGYTF | TRBJ1-2 | TRBV29-1 | . | .
TGCAGTGCCCCTTCGACGCCGGGGGGCACAGATACGCAGTATTTT | CSAPSTPGGTDTQYF | TRBJ2-3 | TRBV20-1 | . | .
TGTGCCAGCAGCTTAGTTGGCAGTTCATTCTCTGGAAACACCATATATTTT | CASSLVGSSFSGNTIYF | TRBJ1-3 | TRBV7-7 | . | .
TGTGCCAGCAGCTTTACTGGAGAGACCCAGTACTTC | CASSFTGETQYF | TRBJ2-5 | TRBV7-9 | . | few
TGCAGTGCTAGGGTGCAGGGGCGAAGTGGCTACACCTTC | CSARVQGRSGYTF | TRBJ1-2 | TRBV20-1 | . | few
TGTGCCAGCAGTTTCGGAGGGCGTCTCCTCGAGCAGTACTTC | CASSFGGRLLEQYF | TRBJ2-7 | TRBV6-2/TRBV6-3 | . | .
TGTGCCTGGAGTCCAAGAGATAATCAAGAGACCCAGTACTTC | CAWSPRDNQETQYF | TRBJ2-5 | TRBV30 | . | .
TGTGCCAGCAGCTTAGCGCTGCCAGGGAGCAATGAGCAGTTCTTC | CASSLALPGSNEQFF | TRBJ2-1 | TRBV11-1 | . | .
TGTGCCAGCAGCCAAGGAAGGACTTTCACAGATACGCAGTATTTT | CASSQGRTFTDTQYF | TRBJ2-3 | TRBV4-2 | . | .
TGTGCCAGCAGTGAAGAGGGGGACGGGACAGATACGCAGTATTTT | CASSEEGDGTDTQYF | TRBJ2-3 | TRBV6-1 | . | .
TGTGCCAGCTCATCGACAGGGTCCGGTTCACCCCTCCACTTT | CASSSTGSGSPLHF | TRBJ1-6 | TRBV18 | TRBD1 | few
TGTGCCAGCAGCCGGGACAGGGGCTCAGGTGGAGAGACCCAGTACTTC | CASSRDRGSGGETQYF | TRBJ2-5 | TRBV28 | TRBD1 | few
TGTGCCAGCTCACCACCCACCCGGGGCTACAATGAGCAGTTCTTC | CASSPPTRGYNEQFF | TRBJ2-1 | TRBV18 | . | .
TGTGCCAGCAGCTTAGACGGCAGGAGCTCTGGAAACACCATATATTTT | CASSLDGRSSGNTIYF | TRBJ1-3 | TRBV7-8 | . | .
TGTGCCAGCAGTGTGTTCCAGACCTACGAGCAGTACTTC | CASSVFQTYEQYF | TRBJ2-7 | TRBV2 | . | .
TGTGCCAGCAGCAAAGAGACAGGGGGGGGTCTGGGGACCCAGTACTTC | CASSKETGGGLGTQYF | TRBJ2-5 | TRBV27 | TRBD1 | few
TGTGCCACCAGTGCCAGCGGGGGCGTCGCAGATACGCAGTATTTT | CATSASGGVADTQYF | TRBJ2-3 | TRBV24-1 | TRBD2 | .
TGCAGTGCTGGGACTATGAACACCGGGGAGCTGTTTTTT | CSAGTMNTGELFF | TRBJ2-2 | TRBV20-1 | TRBD2 | .
TGTGCCAGCTCCCGCCTGACAGGGGGTAGCTCAGAGCAGTTCTTC | CASSRLTGGSSEQFF | TRBJ2-1 | TRBV6-2/TRBV6-3 | TRBD1 | few
TGTGCCATCGGGGGGGAATCCTATGGCTACACCTTC | CAIGGESYGYTF | TRBJ1-2 | TRBV10-3 | . | .
TGTGCCAGCAGCTTTGAAGGGCGTAGGTATGGCTACACCTTC | CASSFEGRRYGYTF | TRBJ1-2 | TRBV7-9 | . | .
TGTGCCAGCAGCTTGGTTTATTCCCCCACGAACTATGGCTACACCTTC | CASSLVYSPTNYGYTF | TRBJ1-2 | TRBV5-4 | . | .
TGTGCCAGCAGCGTGGGACAGGGCTACGAGCAGTACTTC | CASSVGQGYEQYF | TRBJ2-7 | TRBV11-2 | TRBD1 | .
TGTGCCAGCAGGGAGCCAGGGGGCGCCACAGATACGCAGTATTTT | CASREPGGATDTQYF | TRBJ2-3 | TRBV7-9 | TRBD1 | once
TGTGCCACCAGTGACTTACAGGGGACCACCGGGGAGCTGTTTTTT | CATSDLQGTTGELFF | TRBJ2-2 | TRBV24-1 | TRBD1 | few
TGTGCCACCTCGGAACTGGATTCCTACGAGCAGTACTTC | CATSELDSYEQYF | TRBJ2-7 | TRBV19 | . | .
TGTGCCAGCAGCTCTCGGGGGAGCTCCTACAATGAGCAGTTCTTC | CASSSRGSSYNEQFF | TRBJ2-1 | TRBV7-9 | . | few
TGTGCCAGCAGTTACGGGGGATCGGGCGGATACGAGCAGTACTTC | CASSYGGSGGYEQYF | TRBJ2-7 | TRBV6-5 | . | few
TGTGCCAGCAGTTACACAGGGAGAGGGGCCTACGAGCAGTACTTC | CASSYTGRGAYEQYF | TRBJ2-7 | TRBV6-5 | . | .
TGTGCCAGCAGACGACAGGGGGCATCCTACAATGAGCAGTTCTTC | CASRRQGASYNEQFF | TRBJ2-1 | TRBV6-1 | TRBD1 | .
TGTGCCAGCAGCTTAGGAGACGGAGGTAGCAATCAGCCCCAGCATTTT | CASSLGDGGSNQPQHF | TRBJ1-5 | TRBV7-9 | . | few
TGTGCCAGCAGCATGACAGTGAGGGTCGGGACTAGCGGGAGGGGGTACGAGCAGTACTTC | CASSMTVRVGTSGRGYEQYF | TRBJ2-7 | TRBV6-1 | TRBD2 | .
TGTGCCAGCAGCTTGGATCGGGGGACCCAAGAGACCCAGTACTTC | CASSLDRGTQETQYF | TRBJ2-5 | TRBV5-4 | . | few
TGTGCCAGCTCACAGGACGGATATAGCAATCAGCCCCAGCATTTT | CASSQDGYSNQPQHF | TRBJ1-5 | TRBV18 | . | .
TGCGCCAGCAGCGAACAGGGGGCCTTGAACACTGAAGCTTTCTTT | CASSEQGALNTEAFF | TRBJ1-1 | TRBV5-1 | TRBD1 | .
TGTGCCAGCAGCTTAGCTCCCCCCCGGGACTCGAGGCGGGATACGCAGTATTTT | CASSLAPPRDSRRDTQYF | TRBJ2-3 | TRBV7-6 | . | .
TGTGCCAGCAGCCCCCGGGACATCGGCTACACCTTC | CASSPRDIGYTF | TRBJ1-2 | TRBV7-8 | . | few
TGTGCCAGCAGCTCAGGGGGTTTTGCGTCCTACGAGCAGTACTTC | CASSSGGFASYEQYF | TRBJ2-7 | TRBV27 | TRBD1 | .
TGTGCCAGCAGCTTAGACGTCCGACAGGCCCATGAAGCTTTCTTT | CASSLDVRQAHEAFF | TRBJ1-1 | TRBV7-8 | . | .
TGCGCCAGCAGCTCCTATTTGATAGTCCGACGCGGAGGCTACACCTTC | CASSSYLIVRRGGYTF | TRBJ1-2 | TRBV5-1 | . | .
TGTGTCAGCAGTCCCCTGGGACAGGGAAGAGGTACCACTGAAGCTTTCTTT | CVSSPLGQGRGTTEAFF | TRBJ1-1 | TRBV27 | TRBD1 | .